Below, 26 T cell receptor beta chains from the same sample are listed, as sequenced in a study of technical replicates of blood from a few donors. Libraries were prepared by immunoSEQ multiplex PCR; TCRdb keeps only in-frame clonotypes and omits some of them. Here the sample spans 50,000 to 80,000 clones, approximately 87% being singletons. Input material: PBMCs. The receptors come from a human donor in good health. Some clones in this sample may be carry-over from other donors' samples.

The chain's CDR3 is CASKIGTEAFF. As DNA, the CDR3 is TGTGCCAGTAAAATTGGCACCGAAGCTTTCTTT. This chain links TRBV19 with TRBJ1-1; D is unclear. CDR3 length equals 11 residues. Trimming removed 7 bases at V and 8 bases at J, with 11 bases between. Looked up from germline, CDR1 is LNHDA and CDR2 is SQIVND (reference sequence). The full variable domain, with the rest looked up from reference TRBV19 and TRBJ1-1, is DGGITQSPKYLFRKEGQNVTLSCEQNLNHDAMYWYRQDPGQGLRLIYYSQIVNDFQKGDIAEGYSVSREKKESFPLTVTSAQKNPTAFYLCASKIGTEAFFGQGTRLTVV.

The chain recombines TRBV18 with TRBJ2-3; TRBD2 might be the D (6 bases). Looked up from germline, CDR1 is KGHSH and CDR2 is LQKENI. The CDR3 loop spans 15 amino acids. The germline V and J ends were trimmed by 2 bases and 1 base, with 10 bases remaining between them. The CDR3 DNA sequence: TGTGCCAGCTCACCAACGGGGGAGGGCACAGATACGCAGTATTTT. Translating gives CASSPTGEGTDTQYF.

The genes are TRBV5-4 and TRBJ2-1, with 10 nucleotides matching TRBD1. Germline loops: CDR1 SGHNT, CDR2 YYREEE (reference sequence). V shed 6 bases, J shed 5 bases, and the junction held 8 bases outside the gene matches. The CDR3 consists of 15 residues. The CDR3 DNA follows: TGTGCCAGCACCAAAAGCGGGACAGGGGACAATGAGCAGTTCTTC. This encodes CASTKSGTGDNEQFF.

The V and J genes are TRBV7-9 and TRBJ2-2; 9 nucleotides align to TRBD1. Germline loops: CDR1 SEHNR, CDR2 FQNEAQ (reference sequence). J gave up 1 base and V 5 bases, and 5 bases lay outside the gene matches. This CDR3 spans 16 amino acids. CDR3 loop: CASSHGTGMNTGELFF. The CDR3 nucleotides read TGTGCCAGCAGCCACGGGACAGGGATGAACACCGGGGAGCTGTTTTTT.

The chain carries TRBV28 and TRBJ1-2, with unresolved D. Trimming took off 7 bases at V and 2 bases at J, with 23 bases between the two ends. Germline loops: CDR1 MDHEN, CDR2 SYDVKM. The CDR3 is 17 residues long. CDR3 protein: CASISPTSGGVNYGYTF. Written as DNA, the CDR3 is TGTGCCAGCATTTCCCCCACATCCGGCGGTGTCAACTATGGCTACACCTTC.

This clone has just one count. The rearrangement uses TRBV18 and TRBJ1-1; 8 nucleotides line up with TRBD1. Trimming at V came to 8 bases and at J to 1 base, leaving 3 bases not matched to a gene. There are 13 residues in the CDR3. CDR1 is KGHSH and CDR2 is LQKENI in the germline V gene. The CDR3 DNA reads TGTGCCAGCCAAGACAGGGGGAACACTGAAGCTTTCTTT. Protein sequence: CASQDRGNTEAFF.

The chain joins TRBV2 to TRBJ2-3; possible D gene TRBD1, 6 bases. The germline V and J ends were trimmed by 3 bases and 1 base, with 11 bases remaining between them. Germline CDR1 reads SNHLY; CDR2 reads FYNNEI. This CDR3 is built from 15 residues. CDR3 in amino acids: CASSDRGYGTDTQYF. The CDR3 nucleotides are TGTGCCAGCAGTGACAGGGGTTACGGCACAGATACGCAGTATTTT.

The chain couples TRBV2 to TRBJ1-2; a possible D gene is TRBD1 (6 bases). Germline CDR1 SNHLY, CDR2 FYNNEI. V lost 8 bases, J lost 4 bases, and 20 bases lay in between. This CDR3 is 15 amino acids long. The CDR3 nucleotides read TGTGCCAGCGCCATCAGGTTTGGGGGCTCCTATGGCTACACCTTC. The encoded protein is CASAIRFGGSYGYTF.

The chain recombines TRBV27 with TRBJ2-7, with a weak D call TRBD2 (6 bases). V lost 5 bases to trimming and J lost 2 bases, with 13 bases between them. Germline V CDR1 and CDR2: MNHEY, SMNVEV (reference sequence). The CDR3 spans 14 residues. DNA for the CDR3: TGTGCCAGCAGTCCGGGACTCGCCCCCTACGAGCAGTACTTC. As protein: CASSPGLAPYEQYF.

This chain connects TRBV14 to TRBJ2-5; tentatively, D is TRBD2 (5 bases). The length of the CDR3 is 13 residues. The germline gives CDR1 SGHDN, CDR2 FVKESK. The V end was cut by 4 bases, the J end by 5 bases, with 11 bases between. Here the CDR3 reads CASSRSSWETQYF. CDR3 DNA sequence: TGTGCCAGCAGCCGATCTAGCTGGGAGACCCAGTACTTC.

This clone showed up just once. V usage is TRBV4-2 and J usage is TRBJ1-1, with 10 nucleotides matching TRBD1. The germline V gene has CDR1 LGHNA and CDR2 YNFKEQ. The CDR3 totals 19 residues. J gave up 5 bases and V 1 base, and 16 bases lay outside the gene matches. CDR3 sequence reads: CASSQAKVDRGLIKTEAFF. CDR3 coding DNA: TGTGCCAGCAGCCAAGCCAAGGTAGACAGGGGGCTCATTAAGACTGAAGCTTTCTTT.

V gene TRBV28 combines with J gene TRBJ2-5; D might be TRBD1 (5 bases). This CDR3 has 13 amino acids. Germline CDR1 MDHEN, CDR2 SYDVKM. V shed 5 bases and J shed 5 bases, with 12 bases lying between them. This CDR3 reads CASSTDSLETQYF. In DNA form, the CDR3 reads TGTGCCAGCAGTACCGACAGTTTGGAGACCCAGTACTTC.

This chain links TRBV2 with TRBJ1-1, with unresolved D. The germline V gene has CDR1 SNHLY and CDR2 FYNNEI. The CDR3 extends over 14 amino acids. Trimming left V 4 bases short and J 8 bases short, with 17 bases between. The CDR3 nucleotides read TGTGCCAGCAGTGTAGATTCGGTTCGAGGAGAAGCTTTCTTT. Its protein product is CASSVDSVRGEAFF. Full variable domain (outside the CDR3, taken from reference TRBV2 and TRBJ1-1): EPEVTQTPSHQVTQMGQEVILRCVPISNHLYFYWYRQILGQKVEFLVSFYNNEISEKSEIFDDQFSVERPDGSNFTLKIRSTKLEDSAMYFCASSVDSVRGEAFFGQGTRLTVV.

This clone was counted between two and nine times. The chain combines TRBV5-5 with TRBJ1-1, with unresolved D. The CDR3 totals 16 residues. Trimming removed 0 bases at V and 0 bases at J, with 12 bases between. CDR1 is SGHKS and CDR2 is YYEKEE in the germline V gene (reference sequence). DNA of the CDR3: TGTGCCAGCAGCTTGGCCGGGTCCTCGATGAACACTGAAGCTTTCTTT. Translated, it gives CASSLAGSSMNTEAFF.

V gene TRBV4-3 combines with J gene TRBJ1-2, with D perhaps TRBD1 (6 bases). V was pared by 1 base and J by 0 bases, with 12 bases between. Germline CDR1 and CDR2: LGHNA and YSLEER. The CDR3 totals 16 residues. CDR3 DNA sequence: TGCGCCAGCAGCCAAGGAAGGGGGACTACTAACTATGGCTACACCTTC. Protein sequence: CASSQGRGTTNYGYTF.

This chain uses TRBV19 with TRBJ1-1; TRBD1 matches 9 bases. The CDR3 consists of 14 residues. V shed 4 bases, J shed 6 bases, and the junction held 6 bases outside the gene matches. Germline loops: CDR1 LNHDA, CDR2 SQIVND (reference sequence). DNA for the CDR3: TGTGCCAGTAGTAAACAGGGGGCGCGGGCTGAAGCTTTCTTT. As protein: CASSKQGARAEAFF.

The chain is built from TRBV4-2 and TRBJ2-2, with a possible D match to TRBD1 (6 bases). Looked up from germline, CDR1 is LGHNA and CDR2 is YNFKEQ. V lost 1 base, J lost 8 bases, and 11 bases lay in between. The CDR3 has 14 amino acids. DNA for the CDR3: TGTGCCAGCAGCCAAGTTGGGGGCCGAGGGGAGCTGTTTTTT. Protein product: CASSQVGGRGELFF.

The chain recombines TRBV4-3 with TRBJ1-2, with 8 bases that match TRBD1. V lost 6 bases and J lost 2; bases outside the gene matches: 8. Germline CDR1 is LGHNA and CDR2 is YSLEER. The CDR3 loop spans 15 amino acids. The CDR3 loop is CASSLDDRGNYGYTF. DNA for the CDR3: TGCGCCAGCAGTCTTGATGACAGGGGCAACTATGGCTACACCTTC.

This clone occurred once. One end of the junction is discordant with germline, which a read error may explain. The chain joins TRBV4-1 to TRBJ2-1; 7 bases line up with TRBD1. CDR3 length: 15 residues. CDR1 is MGHRA and CDR2 is YSYEKL in the germline V gene. The CDR3 nucleotides are TGCGCCAGCAGACAAGCCGGGACAGCATACAATGAGCAGTTCTTC. This translates into CASRQAGTAYNEQFF.

The rearrangement uses TRBV4-1 and TRBJ1-5; D is unresolved. CDR1 is MGHRA and CDR2 is YSYEKL in the germline V gene. The CDR3 is 17 amino acids. Trimming stripped 0 bases from V and 0 bases from J, with 12 bases between. The CDR3 DNA follows: TGCGCCAGCAGCCAAGATAACGACGGACTTAGCAATCAGCCCCAGCATTTT. Encoded protein: CASSQDNDGLSNQPQHF.

The chain is built from TRBV6-6 and TRBJ1-1; no firm D call. CDR3 length: 13 residues. The germline V and J ends were trimmed by 6 bases and 0 bases, with 8 bases remaining between them. Germline V gives CDR1 MNHNY, CDR2 SVGAGI (reference sequence). CDR3 residues: CASSSGLNTEAFF. CDR3 in DNA: TGTGCCAGCAGCTCTGGGCTGAACACTGAAGCTTTCTTT.

Comments on this clone: Other DNA sequences in the same sample also yield this CDR3. The gene calls are TRBV5-6 and TRBJ1-1, with TRBD1 matching over 8 bases. Looked up from germline, CDR1 is SGHDT and CDR2 is YYEEEE. The V and J ends lost 4 bases and 0 bases, in that order; junction bases with no gene match: 2. The length of the CDR3 is 14 residues. The CDR3 nucleotides are TGTGCCAGCAGCCCGGGACAGGTGAACACTGAAGCTTTCTTT. The encoded protein is CASSPGQVNTEAFF.

The V gene is TRBV5-4, the J gene TRBJ2-2, with D maybe TRBD1 (5 bases). Trimming removed 4 bases at V and 8 bases at J, with 12 bases between. There are 13 residues in the CDR3. The germline CDR1 and CDR2 sequences are SGHNT and YYREEE (reference sequence). The CDR3 here is CASSPPNRGELFF. CDR3 in DNA: TGTGCCAGCAGCCCGCCCAACAGGGGGGAGCTGTTTTTT.

V and J are TRBV19 and TRBJ1-6; 10 bases line up with TRBD1. There are 16 residues in the CDR3. From germline, CDR1 is LNHDA and CDR2 SQIVND (reference sequence). Unmatched junction bases numbered 6, after V lost 5 bases and J lost 5 bases. In nucleotides, the CDR3 is TGTGCCAGTAGTGCCCGGACAGGGGGGGATAATTCACCCCTCCACTTT. Protein: CASSARTGGDNSPLHF. The full variable domain, its missing parts supplied by reference TRBV19 and TRBJ1-6, is DGGITQSPKYLFRKEGQNVTLSCEQNLNHDAMYWYRQDPGQGLRLIYYSQIVNDFQKGDIAEGYSVSREKKESFPLTVTSAQKNPTAFYLCASSARTGGDNSPLHFGNGTRLTVT.

The J gene is TRBJ2-5, the V gene TRBV20-1, with D unclear. CDR3 size: 11 residues. Between the trimmed V and J ends, which lost 6 bases and 4 bases, there was a span of 9 bases. Per the germline V gene, CDR1 is DFQATT and CDR2 is SNEGSKA (reference sequence). CDR3 region: CSAGPRETQYF. CDR3 nucleotides: TGCAGTGCCGGTCCTCGAGAGACCCAGTACTTC.

The chain couples TRBV18 to TRBJ1-1; 8 bases are a match to TRBD1. V lost 2 bases, J lost 5 bases, and 13 bases stayed unmatched. The CDR3 is 17 amino acids. The germline V gene has CDR1 KGHSH and CDR2 LQKENI. The CDR3 here is CASSPIGQGATATEAFF. In DNA, the CDR3 is TGTGCCAGCTCACCAATCGGGCAGGGGGCGACGGCTACTGAAGCTTTCTTT.